This entry lists 17 T cell receptor beta chains sequenced from one sample in a study of identical twins. TCRdb analysed the 5' RACE reads with MiXCR anew, one entry per CDR3 protein. The repertoire consists of about 480,000 distinct CDR3 sequences, with 11% to 15% occurring once and the leading ten covering around 0.52%. This sample was also put to use in a study of yellow fever vaccine responses in identical twins.

Input material: CD4+ T cells sorted from blood. These receptors all come from a woman aged 18-30 years in good health.

This clonotype was counted many times. The chain is built from TRBV6-2 or TRBV6-3 and TRBJ2-1; 14 bases fit TRBD2. There are 17 residues in the CDR3. V trimming: 6 bases; J trimming: 7 bases; junction bases outside the gene matches: 11. Looked up from germline, CDR1 is MNHEY and CDR2 is SVGEGT. In DNA form, the CDR3 reads TGTGCCAGCAGCCTGAGACTAGCGGGAGGGCCAAGGAATGAGCAGTTCTTC. Protein: CASSLRLAGGPRNEQFF.

This clonotype showed up just a few times. The V and J genes are TRBV25-1 and TRBJ1-4; 9 bases fit TRBD1. This CDR3 has 13 residues. Germline loops: CDR1 MGHDK, CDR2 SYGVNS. V shed 7 bases and J 8 bases; nucleotides not matched to a gene: 5. As DNA, the CDR3 is TGTGCCAGCAAGGGACAGGGTGAGGAAAAACTGTTTTTT. This sequence encodes CASKGQGEEKLFF.

The chain uses TRBV7-9 and TRBJ1-5; D call uncertain. The germline V gene has CDR1 SEHNR and CDR2 FQNEAQ (reference sequence). This CDR3 region has 14 residues. V was cut by 7 bases and J by 2 bases, with 12 bases left in between. Here the CDR3 reads CASTAGNGNQPQHF. The CDR3 nucleotides are TGTGCCAGCACCGCGGGCAATGGCAATCAGCCCCAGCATTTT.

The rearrangement uses TRBV20-1 and TRBJ2-7; TRBD1 agrees at 7 bases. CDR1 and CDR2 (germline): DFQATT, SNEGSKA (reference sequence). Germline trimming cut 1 base from V and 6 bases from J; bases unmatched to any gene: 9. CDR3 length: 14 amino acids. The CDR3 DNA reads TGCAGTGCTAGAGGTGAGACAGGGATTGGCGAGCAGTACTTC. Translated, it gives CSARGETGIGEQYF.

CDR3 DNA sequence: TGTGCCAGCAGCGAGACACAGGGGGCTAGGAAGACCCAGTACTTC. Its translation is CASSETQGARKTQYF. The chain combines TRBV28 with TRBJ2-5; 9 bases map to TRBD1. The CDR3 sequence is 15 residues long. Looked up from germline, CDR1 is MDHEN and CDR2 is SYDVKM. With V trimmed by 6 bases and J by 6 bases, 11 bases remained unmatched.

The J gene is TRBJ2-7, the V gene TRBV6-5, with 14 bases identical to TRBD2. Germline assignment: CDR1 MNHEY and CDR2 SVGAGI. The junction had 0 bases not matched to a gene; V was cut back by 0 bases and J by 2 bases. The CDR3 has 16 residues. The CDR3 coding sequence is TGTGCCAGCAGTTACTCGACTAGCGGGAGGGCCTACGAGCAGTACTTC. It is translated as CASSYSTSGRAYEQYF.

The chain uses TRBV7-9 and TRBJ2-1; the match to TRBD1 covers 7 bases. The J segment lost 0 bases and the V segment lost 4 bases, leaving 6 bases of the junction unmatched. CDR1 is SEHNR, CDR2 FQNEAQ, per germline (reference sequence). The CDR3 totals 16 residues. The chain's CDR3 is CASSSLGDSSYNEQFF. The CDR3 DNA reads TGTGCCAGCAGCTCATTAGGGGACAGCTCCTACAATGAGCAGTTCTTC.

This clonotype was found a few times. At one end the junction does not follow the germline gene, possibly because of a read error. The chain employs TRBV11-2 and TRBJ2-7; maybe TRBD1 (6 bases). The germline V gene encodes CDR1 SGHAT and CDR2 FQNNGV. The CDR3 spans 14 residues. The CDR3 sequence is CASTLSPGAYEQYF. The CDR3 DNA is TGTGCCAGCACCTTAAGTCCAGGGGCCTACGAGCAGTACTTC. The full variable domain, in which reference TRBV11-2 and TRBJ2-7 provide the parts outside the CDR3, is EAGVAQSPRYKIIEKRQSVAFWCNPISGHATLYWYQQILGQGPKLLIQFQNNGVVDDSQLPKDRFSAERLKGVDSTLKIQPAKLEDSAVYLCASTLSPGAYEQYFGPGTRLTVT.

The chain is built from TRBV7-8 and TRBJ1-1; D perhaps matches TRBD1 (5 bases). The V and J ends lost 5 bases and 1 base respectively, with 14 bases between them. Germline lookup yields CDR1 SGHVS and CDR2 FQNEAQ. The CDR3 has 15 amino acids. CDR3 sequence: CASSPEGRPNTEAFF. In DNA, the CDR3 is TGTGCCAGCAGCCCTGAGGGGCGGCCGAACACTGAAGCTTTCTTT. Based on the CDR3 plus reference TRBV7-8 and TRBJ1-1, the full variable domain is GAGVSQSPRYKVAKRGQDVALRCDPISGHVSLFWYQQALGQGPEFLTYFQNEAQLDKSGLPSDRFFAERPEGSVSTLKIQRTQQEDSAVYLCASSPEGRPNTEAFFGQGTRLTVV.

This clonotype was counted at least ten times. The junction shows a germline mismatch at one end, possibly a read error. This chain links TRBV5-1 with TRBJ2-7; D tentatively fits TRBD1 or TRBD2 (6 bases each). The CDR3 has 13 residues. Germline loops: CDR1 SGHRS, CDR2 YFSETQ. The chain's CDR3 is CASSLEGGYEQYF. The CDR3 nucleotides are TGTGCCAGCAGCTTAGAGGGGGGTTACGAGCAGTACTTC. Full variable domain (outside the CDR3, taken from reference TRBV5-1 and TRBJ2-7): KAGVTQTPRYLIKTRGQQVTLSCSPISGHRSVSWYQQTPGQGLQFLFEYFSETQRNKGNFPGRFSGRQFSNSRSEMNVSTLELGDSALYLCASSLEGGYEQYFGPGTRLTVT.

The rearrangement joins TRBV20-1 to TRBJ2-7, with 11 nucleotides matching TRBD2. The CDR3 loop spans 16 amino acids. With 5 bases clipped from V and 4 bases from J, the junction kept 13 bases outside the gene matches. Germline CDR1 is DFQATT and CDR2 is SNEGSKA (reference sequence). The CDR3 sequence: CSAGSTGTSGLYEQYF. CDR3 bases: TGCAGTGCTGGATCGACCGGGACTAGCGGACTGTACGAGCAGTACTTC.

This clonotype occurred a few times. The rearrangement links TRBV6-5 to TRBJ1-1; no definite D call. The germline V and J ends were trimmed by 6 bases and 1 base, with 12 bases remaining between them. CDR1 is MNHEY and CDR2 is SVGAGI in the germline V gene. The CDR3 consists of 14 residues. The CDR3 bases are TGTGCCAGCAGCTATAGACGGGCGAACACTGAAGCTTTCTTT. Translating it yields CASSYRRANTEAFF.

This chain uses TRBV12-3 or TRBV12-4 with TRBJ2-7; 11 bases map to TRBD1. The CDR3 sequence is 11 residues long. V was pared by 6 bases and J by 12 bases, with 4 bases of the junction left unmatched. CDR3 residues: CASSLDRGRYF. The CDR3 nucleotides read TGTGCCAGCAGCCTGGACAGGGGGCGGTACTTC.

This clonotype was counted only a few times. The rearrangement links TRBV12-3 or TRBV12-4 to TRBJ2-1; D unclear. Deletions cut 3 bases from V and 12 bases from J, with 12 bases between. The CDR3 is 12 residues long. The CDR3 here is CASSFKGSGQFF. In nucleotides, the CDR3 is TGTGCCAGCAGTTTTAAGGGTTCGGGGCAGTTCTTC.

The table lists this clonotype with a few counts. The V gene is TRBV10-3, the J gene TRBJ2-1; TRBD1 aligns across 11 bases. Germline V gene lookup returns CDR1 ENHRY and CDR2 SYGVKD. The CDR3 has 17 residues. With V trimmed by 6 bases and J by 8 bases, 15 bases remained unmatched. CDR3 bases: TGTGCCATCAGCCAAACCGGGAGGACAGGGGGCGGGGATGAGCAGTTCTTC. Its translation is CAISQTGRTGGGDEQFF.

This clonotype was counted ten times or more. The rearrangement uses TRBV27 and TRBJ2-6, with D hard to call. Trimming cost V 6 bases and J 0 bases, with 3 bases left between them. Germline V CDR1 and CDR2: MNHEY, SMNVEV (reference sequence). The CDR3 loop spans 13 amino acids. The CDR3 protein is CASSRSGANVLTF. The CDR3 region has the DNA TGTGCCAGCAGCCGCTCTGGGGCCAACGTCCTGACTTTC. The full variable domain, rest sourced from reference TRBV27 and TRBJ2-6, is EAQVTQNPRYLITVTGKKLTVTCSQNMNHEYMSWYRQDPGLGLRQIYYSMNVEVTDKGDVPEGYKVSRKEKRNFPLILESPSPNQTSLYFCASSRSGANVLTFGAGSRLTVL.

This clonotype was recorded a few times. V and J are TRBV5-1 and TRBJ1-1; 11 bases are shared with TRBD1. The CDR3 sequence is 15 residues long. J was trimmed by 8 bases and V by 0 bases; bases with no gene match: 6. Germline V gene sequence: CDR1 SGHRS, CDR2 YFSETQ. The CDR3 DNA reads as TGCGCCAGCAGCTTGGCCGGGGGACAGGGGGAAGAAGCTTTCTTT. Its protein is CASSLAGGQGEEAFF.